This is a list of T cell receptor beta chains from one sample in a study of identical twins. TCRdb re-derived calls from the 5' RACE reads in MiXCR, one entry per CDR3 protein. The sample yields around 1.7 million distinct CDR3 sequences, about 32% seen once. What was sequenced was cord blood. The receptor source for this set is a newborn girl in good health. The CDR3 runs from the conserved cysteine through the conserved F or W. The D gene is left open where the match is weak. Clone size appears in some rows only: once, few, many, or a class for an expanded clone.

v_call	j_call	clone_size	d_call	cdr3_aa	cdr3_nt
TRBV28	TRBJ2-1	.	.	CASLGRDFIPYNEQFF	TGTGCCAGTCTAGGTCGAGACTTTATTCCCTACAATGAGCAGTTCTTC
TRBV20-1	TRBJ2-5	few	TRBD1	CSASRDRLFGETQYF	TGCAGTGCTAGTCGGGACAGGCTCTTCGGAGAGACCCAGTACTTC
TRBV18	TRBJ2-1	.	TRBD2	CASSRKPGLAKSNEQFF	TGTGCCAGCTCACGCAAACCGGGACTAGCGAAAAGCAATGAGCAGTTCTTC
TRBV10-3	TRBJ1-1	few	.	CAISAAGTNTEAFF	TGTGCCATCAGTGCGGCAGGGACGAACACTGAAGCTTTCTTT
TRBV20-1	TRBJ1-5	many	.	CSARGGHSNQPQHF	TGCAGTGCTAGAGGGGGACATAGCAATCAGCCCCAGCATTTT
TRBV29-1	TRBJ1-2	.	.	CSVEGVGGNYGYTF	TGCAGCGTGGAAGGAGTGGGGGGGAATTATGGCTACACCTTC
TRBV29-1	TRBJ2-3	many	.	CSAGTPSTDTQYF	TGCAGCGCCGGGACCCCGAGCACAGATACGCAGTATTTT
TRBV7-2	TRBJ1-6	few	.	CASSLVEGLGSPLHF	TGTGCCAGCAGCTTAGTGGAGGGGCTGGGTTCACCCCTCCACTTT
TRBV18	TRBJ2-5	.	TRBD2	CASSPILAGTQETQYF	TGTGCCAGCTCACCAATACTAGCGGGAACCCAAGAGACCCAGTACTTC
TRBV9	TRBJ2-7	.	TRBD2	CASSVVPWGGNEQYF	TGTGCCAGCAGCGTAGTCCCGTGGGGAGGGAATGAGCAGTACTTC
TRBV2	TRBJ1-2	.	.	CASGKGRVGGYGYTF	TGTGCCAGCGGAAAAGGTCGCGTTGGGGGTTATGGCTACACCTTC
TRBV3-1	TRBJ2-7	.	TRBD1	CASSSRGQGSVGEQYF	TGTGCCAGCAGCTCTAGGGGACAGGGATCTGTGGGCGAGCAGTACTTC
TRBV7-9	TRBJ1-4	few	.	CASSLESGKLFF	TGTGCCAGCAGCTTAGAATCGGGGAAACTGTTTTTT
TRBV6-6	TRBJ1-2	.	.	CTSSSRQDGYTF	TGTACCAGCAGTTCGCGACAGGATGGCTACACCTTC
TRBV5-1	TRBJ2-5	few	TRBD1	CASSHLRDRGETQYF	TGCGCCAGCAGCCACCTACGAGACAGGGGGGAGACCCAGTACTTC
TRBV18	TRBJ2-3	many	TRBD1	CASSANRGTDTQYF	TGTGCCAGCTCAGCGAACAGGGGAACAGATACGCAGTATTTT
TRBV12-3/TRBV12-4	TRBJ1-6	many	TRBD1	CASSRSQGSNSPLHF	TGTGCCAGCAGCCGATCACAGGGGAGCAATTCACCCCTCCACTTT
TRBV21-1	TRBJ1-2	few	.	CATLQGPPNYGYTF	TGTGCCACTCTTCAGGGACCTCCTAACTATGGCTACACCTTC
TRBV10-3	TRBJ2-7	few	.	CAISEKRGQYF	TGTGCCATCAGTGAGAAAAGGGGGCAGTACTTC
TRBV12-3/TRBV12-4	TRBJ2-7	.	TRBD1	CASSRTGSAEQYF	TGTGCCAGCAGTAGGACAGGGAGTGCCGAGCAGTACTTC
TRBV5-6	TRBJ1-3	.	.	CATTGSGNTIYF	TGTGCCACCACAGGGTCTGGAAACACCATATATTTT
TRBV12-3/TRBV12-4	TRBJ2-1	.	.	CASSQQGYEQFF	TGTGCCAGCAGCCAACAGGGTTACGAGCAGTTCTTC
TRBV10-3	TRBJ2-1	many	TRBD1	CAIRADRGRINEQFF	TGTGCCATCAGAGCGGACAGGGGGCGCATTAATGAGCAGTTCTTC
TRBV4-1	TRBJ2-5	few	.	CASSQSGLTEETQYF	TGCGCCAGCAGCCAATCGGGACTGACTGAAGAGACCCAGTACTTC
TRBV15	TRBJ2-3	few	.	CATSISRGRTDTQYF	TGTGCCACCAGCATCTCCCGGGGACGAACAGATACGCAGTATTTT
TRBV5-1	TRBJ2-1	.	TRBD2	CASSHDRGVQSYNEQFF	TGCGCCAGCAGCCATGACCGGGGGGTTCAGTCCTACAATGAGCAGTTCTTC
TRBV20-1	TRBJ2-3	few	TRBD2	CSAPGLFPDTQYF	TGCAGTGCCCCGGGACTATTTCCAGATACGCAGTATTTT
TRBV12-3/TRBV12-4	TRBJ2-6	many	.	CASSPRPISGANVLTF	TGTGCCAGCAGTCCCCGACCGATCTCTGGGGCCAACGTCCTGACTTTC
TRBV20-1	TRBJ2-4	few	.	CSAERTRQQYF	TGCAGTGCTGAGAGGACACGGCAGCAGTACTTC
TRBV20-1	TRBJ2-1	.	TRBD2	CSAFFSGSSYNEQFF	TGCAGTGCTTTCTTTAGCGGGAGCTCCTACAATGAGCAGTTCTTC
TRBV18	TRBJ1-5	few	.	CASSGTISNQPQHF	TGTGCCAGCTCGGGGACCATTAGCAATCAGCCCCAGCATTTT
TRBV10-3	TRBJ2-1	few	TRBD2	CAISERLAGGGYNEQFF	TGTGCCATCAGTGAAAGACTAGCGGGAGGGGGTTACAATGAGCAGTTCTTC
TRBV14	TRBJ1-3	.	.	CASSQDRGGSGNTIYF	TGTGCCAGCAGCCAAGATCGAGGGGGCTCTGGAAACACCATATATTTT
TRBV13	TRBJ2-7	few	TRBD1	CASSLPRQGTYEQYF	TGTGCCAGCAGCTTACCCCGACAGGGGACCTACGAGCAGTACTTC
TRBV18	TRBJ1-2	few	TRBD1	CASSPDRGVYGYTF	TGTGCCAGCTCTCCGGACAGGGGCGTCTATGGCTACACCTTC
TRBV2	TRBJ1-2	few	TRBD1	CASSGQGWYGYTF	TGTGCCAGCAGTGGACAGGGGTGGTATGGCTACACCTTC
TRBV20-1	TRBJ2-7	few	.	CSASEGYEQYF	TGCAGTGCTAGTGAGGGGTACGAGCAGTACTTC
TRBV7-2	TRBJ2-3	few	TRBD2	CASRRLPTSGGYGSTDTQYF	TGTGCCAGCAGGCGTCTTCCGACTAGCGGGGGATATGGTAGCACAGATACGCAGTATTTT
TRBV5-1	TRBJ2-5	.	.	CASSAAFTYDEQYF	TGCGCCAGCAGCGCAGCGTTCACCTACGATGAGCAGTACTTC
TRBV3-1	TRBJ1-1	.	.	CASSQGVGLGEAFF	TGTGCCAGCAGCCAAGGGGTAGGTCTCGGAGAAGCTTTCTTT
TRBV27	TRBJ2-3	.	.	CASSFYSGDTQYF	TGTGCCAGCAGTTTCTATAGCGGAGATACGCAGTATTTT
TRBV20-1	TRBJ2-1	.	.	CSVEGAYNEHFF	TGCAGTGTCGAGGGCGCCTACAATGAGCACTTCTTC
TRBV9	TRBJ2-7	.	TRBD1	CASSVAGQGAYEQYF	TGTGCCAGCAGCGTAGCTGGACAGGGGGCCTACGAGCAGTACTTC
TRBV12-3/TRBV12-4	TRBJ2-3	.	TRBD2	CASSFLVTSGSGDTQYF	TGTGCCAGCAGTTTTTTAGTGACTAGCGGGAGTGGGGATACGCAGTATTTT
TRBV12-3/TRBV12-4	TRBJ1-2	many	TRBD1	CASTVNTGTGHGYTF	TGTGCCAGCACCGTGAATACCGGGACAGGGCATGGCTACACCTTC
TRBV14	TRBJ2-7	.	.	CASSSQQGGKQYF	TGTGCCAGCAGTAGCCAACAGGGTGGCAAGCAGTACTTC
TRBV6-6	TRBJ2-1	.	.	CASSRPDSADYNEQFF	TGTGCCAGCAGTCGCCCAGATAGCGCCGACTACAATGAGCAGTTCTTC